This paragraph reports one T cell receptor (beta chain). The data derive from a study of cytomegalovirus exposure and HLA in healthy donors. Unmatched junction bases numbered 5, after V lost 0 bases and J lost 4 bases. Per the germline V gene, CDR1 is LGHNA and CDR2 is YSLEER. The CDR3 length is 16 residues. Regarding donors, all were healthy bone marrow donors. Researchers ran the PCR with 60 Vbeta and 13 Jbeta primers. TCRdb keeps only in-frame clones here, not all; method: immunoSEQ multiplex PCR. The data contain under 200,000 clones, roughly two thirds of them seen just once; the ten biggest clones take up 2.8%.

The TCR comes from a woman aged 40 to 49 in good health and CMV-seropositive. V usage is TRBV4-3 and J usage is TRBJ1-2; 10 bases line up with TRBD1. Sample: PBMCs. In DNA form, the CDR3 reads TGCGCCAGCAGCCAAGATCTGACAGGGGGCGCCTATGGCTACACCTTC. Amino acids: CASSQDLTGGAYGYTF.